The 21 T cell receptor beta chains given below trace back to one sample, sequenced in a study of OX40 agonist ivuxolimab in advanced cancers. Profiling relied on immunoSEQ multiplex PCR, and the TCRdb table lists in-frame clones only, not all of them. The sample shows tens of thousands of clones, about 85% of them seen only once. This specimen was CD4+ or CD8+ T cells sorted from blood, taken in a trial of the OX40 agonist ivuxolimab. The receptors were gathered from an adult with an advanced solid tumor such as melanoma, head and neck, liver or kidney cancer.

This chain joins TRBV6-5 and TRBJ1-5; weak D call: TRBD1 (6 bases). This CDR3 is built from 14 residues. V was pared by 6 bases and J by 1 base, with 10 bases between. Germline CDR1 reads MNHEY; CDR2 reads SVGAGI. CDR3 sequence (DNA): TGTGCCAGCAGCGAGGGGGGGAGCAATCAGCCCCAGCATTTT. Residues: CASSEGGSNQPQHF.

This chain links TRBV2 with TRBJ1-1; 7 positions match TRBD1. CDR1 is SNHLY and CDR2 is FYNNEI in the germline V gene. The CDR3 sequence is 15 residues long. V dropped 7 bases and J dropped 1; count of bases not matched to a gene: 9. This CDR3 is CASTPGGKSNTEAFF. CDR3 in DNA: TGTGCCAGCACCCCAGGGGGGAAGTCGAACACTGAAGCTTTCTTT.

The V and J genes are TRBV6-6 and TRBJ2-7; 7 bases align to TRBD2. The CDR3 contains 13 residues. V was clipped by 8 bases and J by 5 bases; unmatched bases: 9. Germline CDR1 is MNHNY and CDR2 is SVGAGI (reference sequence). The CDR3 spells CASGGRGGHEQYF. DNA of the CDR3: TGTGCCAGCGGAGGAAGGGGAGGGCACGAGCAGTACTTC.

V is TRBV5-1 and J is TRBJ1-4, with 7 bases lining up with TRBD1. CDR1 is SGHRS, CDR2 YFSETQ, per germline. Trimming took 4 bases from V and 4 from J; bases not matched to a gene: 4. The CDR3 contains 14 residues. CDR3 nucleotides: TGCGCCAGCAGCCTAGGGGGCTATAATGAAAAACTGTTTTTT. The encoded protein is CASSLGGYNEKLFF.

The chain joins TRBV28 to TRBJ2-1; a possible D gene is TRBD2 (5 bases). CDR1 MDHEN and CDR2 SYDVKM come from the germline V gene. V lost 8 bases and J lost 0, with 5 bases in between. The CDR3 is 12 residues long. The CDR3, as DNA: TGTGCCAGCGGGAGCTCCTACAATGAGCAGTTCTTC. This translates into CASGSSYNEQFF.

The CDR3 DNA is TGTGCCACCAGCAGAGATCAGGCCAATAGCAATCAGCCCCAGCATTTT. Its translation is CATSRDQANSNQPQHF. The rearrangement joins TRBV15 to TRBJ1-5, with unresolved D. Deletions cut 0 bases from V and 0 bases from J, with 9 bases between. The CDR3 contains 16 residues. Germline V gene sequence: CDR1 LNHNV, CDR2 YYDKDF (reference sequence).

The chain carries TRBV5-1 and TRBJ2-7; 9 bases agree with TRBD1. The germline V gene encodes CDR1 SGHRS and CDR2 YFSETQ. Unmatched junction bases numbered 1, after V lost 0 bases and J lost 3 bases. This CDR3 contains 14 residues. In DNA, the CDR3 is TGCGCCAGCAGCTTGGGGGGACAGGGCTACGAGCAGTACTTC. Translated: CASSLGGQGYEQYF.

This clone was counted a single time. V and J are TRBV30 and TRBJ2-7, with TRBD2 as a possible D gene (5 bases). The V and J ends lost 1 base and 3 bases respectively, with 13 bases between them. Germline loops: CDR1 GTSNPN, CDR2 SVGIG (reference sequence). The CDR3 totals 14 residues. The CDR3 region is CAWSAGWGDYEQYF. The CDR3 region has the DNA TGTGCCTGGAGTGCGGGGTGGGGAGACTACGAGCAGTACTTC.

This chain connects TRBV6-5 to TRBJ2-2; D is undetermined. CDR1 is MNHEY and CDR2 is SVGAGI in the germline V gene. With 2 bases removed from V and 2 bases from J, the gap between germline ends came to 6 bases. CDR3 length: 14 amino acids. CDR3 sequence reads: CASSYGYNTGELFF. The CDR3 DNA reads as TGTGCCAGCAGTTACGGTTACAACACCGGGGAGCTGTTTTTT.

This sequence joins TRBV7-2 and TRBJ2-3; no clear D. The CDR3 has 14 residues. V shed 6 bases and J shed 0 bases, with 10 bases lying between them. The V gene's germline CDR1 is SGHTA and CDR2 FQGNSA. DNA for the CDR3: TGTGCCAGCAGGAAGATGGGGAGCACAGATACGCAGTATTTT. Protein product: CASRKMGSTDTQYF.

This clone was detected only a few times. This sequence joins TRBV4-1 and TRBJ2-2, with 9 positions matching TRBD1. The CDR3 covers 15 residues. The V gene's germline CDR1 is MGHRA and CDR2 YSYEKL. V lost 4 bases to trimming and J lost 4 bases; unmatched junction nucleotides: 4. The CDR3 bases are TGCGCCAGCAGCCCTCGGACAGGGGCCACCGGGGAGCTGTTTTTT. This gives the protein CASSPRTGATGELFF.

The chain employs TRBV15 and TRBJ1-6, with no clear D. This CDR3 has 17 amino acids. CDR1 and CDR2 from the germline V gene are LNHNV and YYDKDF (reference sequence). V was clipped by 0 bases and J by 0 bases, with 9 bases between them. DNA for the CDR3: TGTGCCACCAGCAGAGATTTAATCAGCTCCTATAATTCACCCCTCCACTTT. Residues: CATSRDLISSYNSPLHF.

This chain links TRBV5-1 with TRBJ2-1, with a tentative D call TRBD1 (6 bases). The CDR3 sequence is 14 residues long. The germline V gene has CDR1 SGHRS and CDR2 YFSETQ. The V gene lost 4 bases and the J gene lost 1 base, with 9 bases spanning the gap. CDR3 sequence: CASSKDSSYNEQFF. The CDR3 DNA reads as TGCGCCAGCAGCAAGGACAGTTCCTACAATGAGCAGTTCTTC.

V and J are TRBV28 and TRBJ2-5, with TRBD1 matching 8 bases. The J call is in doubt because the DNA end fits TRBJ2-7 better. The V gene's germline CDR1 is MDHEN and CDR2 SYDVKM. This CDR3 has 15 amino acids. The CDR3 loop reads CASKSPGGSSYEQYF. The CDR3 DNA sequence: TGTGCCAGCAAGAGCCCAGGGGGCAGCTCCTACGAGCAGTACTTC.

This clone occurred a few times. The rearrangement links TRBV7-3 to TRBJ2-7; D gene uncertain. Germline lookup yields CDR1 SGHTA and CDR2 FQGTGA. This CDR3 comprises 12 residues. The V gene lost 4 bases and the J gene lost 6 bases, with 10 bases spanning the gap. The CDR3 region has the DNA TGTGCCAGCAGCTCCTACTACGCCGAGCAGTACTTC. Its translation: CASSSYYAEQYF.

This chain uses TRBV2 with TRBJ1-6; unclear D gene. Germline loops: CDR1 SNHLY, CDR2 FYNNEI. CDR3 size: 15 residues. The germline V and J ends were trimmed by 7 bases and 7 bases, with 17 bases remaining between them. CDR3 protein: CASTAPFPSNSPLHF. The CDR3 DNA reads TGTGCCAGCACCGCCCCGTTTCCTTCAAATTCACCCCTCCACTTT.

The sample holds one count of this clone. The chain has TRBV28 and TRBJ2-2; 7 nucleotides align to TRBD1. The CDR3 is made up of 16 amino acids. The ends lost 6 bases at V and 4 bases at J; junction bases unmatched: 11. Germline V lookup: CDR1 MDHEN, CDR2 SYDVKM. CDR3 residues: CASSLGGRGPTGELFF. The CDR3 nucleotides are TGTGCCAGCAGCCTAGGGGGCAGGGGACCCACCGGGGAGCTGTTTTTT. Combining the CDR3 with reference TRBV28 and TRBJ2-2 gives the whole variable domain DVKVTQSSRYLVKRTGEKVFLECVQDMDHENMFWYRQDPGLGLRLIYFSYDVKMKEKGDIPEGYSVSREKKERFSLILESASTNQTSMYLCASSLGGRGPTGELFFGEGSRLTVL.

J is TRBJ2-5 and V is TRBV18, with D unclear. The V end was cut by 3 bases, the J end by 1 base, with 6 bases between. Germline CDR1 is KGHSH and CDR2 is LQKENI. The CDR3 is 13 residues long. The CDR3: CASSPPTQETQYF. CDR3 sequence (DNA): TGTGCCAGCTCACCCCCCACCCAAGAGACCCAGTACTTC. Variable domain in full (rest from reference TRBV18 and TRBJ2-5): NAGVMQNPRHLVRRRGQEARLRCSPMKGHSHVYWYRQLPEEGLKFMVYLQKENIIDESGMPKERFSAEFPKEGPSILRIQQVVRGDSAAYFCASSPPTQETQYFGPGTRLLVL.

The chain has TRBV5-1 and TRBJ1-1, with D possibly being TRBD1 (5 bases). There are 14 residues in the CDR3. Germline values: CDR1 SGHRS, CDR2 YFSETQ. V shed 5 bases and J shed 2 bases, with 13 bases lying between them. CDR3 in amino acids: CASRPNQGNTEAFF. For the CDR3, the DNA is TGCGCCAGCAGACCTAATCAGGGTAACACTGAAGCTTTCTTT. Filled out from reference TRBV5-1 and TRBJ1-1, the complete variable domain reads KAGVTQTPRYLIKTRGQQVTLSCSPISGHRSVSWYQQTPGQGLQFLFEYFSETQRNKGNFPGRFSGRQFSNSRSEMNVSTLELGDSALYLCASRPNQGNTEAFFGQGTRLTVV.

The CDR3 nucleotides are TGCAGCGTTGAGGTCAGTAGCACAGATACGCAGTATTTT. Protein product: CSVEVSSTDTQYF. The chain employs TRBV29-1 and TRBJ2-3, with no clear D. In germline, CDR1 is SQVTM, CDR2 ANQGSEA. V dropped 3 bases and J dropped 0 bases, with 7 bases sitting between them. The CDR3 runs to 13 residues.

The CDR3, as DNA: TGTGCCAGCACCGGATACAGGGATAAGGACACTGAAGCTTTCTTT. Its translation: CASTGYRDKDTEAFF. The chain uses TRBV2 and TRBJ1-1; D may be TRBD1 (6 bases). Germline lookup yields CDR1 SNHLY and CDR2 FYNNEI. V was trimmed by 7 bases and J by 3 bases, leaving 18 bases between them. This CDR3 spans 15 amino acids.